Shown below are 15 T cell receptor beta chains from a single sample sequenced in a study of technical replicates of blood from four donors. Using immunoSEQ multiplex PCR, the repertoire was profiled, and TCRdb retains in-frame clones only, with some absent. The data show approximately 13,000 clones, with roughly 84% seen just once and roughly a tenth held by the top ten. Sequencing was done on a sample of PBMCs. Source of these receptors: a human donor in good health.

This clone was seen just once. DNA for the CDR3: TGTGCCACCGCGGGGGGGGACCGGGCAGGGGGACTGTTTTTT. This sequence encodes CATAGGDRAGGLFF. J is TRBJ1-4 and V is TRBV7-3; 7 nucleotides agree with TRBD1. The CDR3 contains 14 residues. Germline trimming cut 10 bases from V and 13 bases from J; bases unmatched to any gene: 18. The V gene's germline CDR1 is SGHTA and CDR2 FQGTGA.

V gene TRBV2 combines with J gene TRBJ1-2; TRBD1 agrees at 10 bases. V dropped 6 bases and J dropped 2; count of bases not matched to a gene: 3. CDR3 length equals 14 residues. Per the germline V gene, CDR1 is SNHLY and CDR2 is FYNNEI. The CDR3 sequence: CASRGTGDNYGYTF. CDR3 nucleotide sequence: TGTGCCAGCAGAGGGACAGGGGACAACTATGGCTACACCTTC.

This rearrangement joins TRBV28 to TRBJ2-1; 8 positions agree with TRBD2. CDR3 length: 16 amino acids. Germline V gene lookup returns CDR1 MDHEN and CDR2 SYDVKM. Unmatched junction bases numbered 9, after V lost 8 bases and J lost 0 bases. The CDR3 DNA sequence: TGTGCCAGCTCCAGACTAGCGAGCCACTCCTACAATGAGCAGTTCTTC. Encoded protein: CASSRLASHSYNEQFF.

The rearrangement links TRBV29-1 to TRBJ2-5, with D hard to call. CDR1 and CDR2 from the germline V gene are SQVTM and ANQGSEA. CDR3 length equals 14 residues. V shed 4 bases and J shed 3 bases, with 15 bases lying between them. The CDR3 loop reads CSVVRLDAKETQYF. DNA of the CDR3: TGCAGCGTTGTAAGACTCGACGCAAAAGAGACCCAGTACTTC.

This chain's CDR3 is CASSQNGIEGEQYF. Written as DNA, the CDR3 is TGTGCCAGCAGCCAAAACGGGATTGAGGGTGAGCAGTACTTC. The J gene is TRBJ2-7, the V gene TRBV7-2, with D tentatively TRBD2 (5 bases). Germline V gene sequence: CDR1 SGHTA, CDR2 FQGNSA. This CDR3 spans 14 amino acids. V lost 5 bases, J lost 7 bases, and 18 bases lay in between.

This clone has just a few counts. The same CDR3 is also encoded by other DNA sequences in this sample. This sequence joins TRBV6-6 and TRBJ1-5; 7 positions agree with TRBD1. Germline values: CDR1 MNHNY, CDR2 SVGAGI (reference sequence). This CDR3 comprises 12 residues. J gave up 4 bases and V 7 bases, and 1 base lay outside the gene matches. CDR3: CASTQGNQPQHF. The CDR3 nucleotides read TGTGCCAGCACACAGGGGAATCAGCCCCAGCATTTT.

This chain uses TRBV5-6 with TRBJ2-5; 7 nucleotides line up with TRBD1. The CDR3 loop spans 16 amino acids. From germline, CDR1 is SGHDT and CDR2 YYEEEE. V lost 1 base to trimming and J lost 0 bases; unmatched junction nucleotides: 6. CDR3 bases: TGTGCCAGCAGCTTGTTTTTAGGGGGCAACCAAGAGACCCAGTACTTC. Protein sequence: CASSLFLGGNQETQYF.

In its sample, this clone was seen once. This rearrangement joins TRBV19 to TRBJ1-5, with TRBD1 matching 9 bases. This CDR3 contains 18 residues. Losses at the gene ends were 3 bases for V and 2 bases for J; bases not matched to a gene: 11. Germline CDR1 reads LNHDA; CDR2 reads SQIVND (reference sequence). The CDR3 DNA is TGTGCCAGTAGTATTGCGGGACAGGGTACCTTGGGCAATCAGCCCCAGCATTTT. Translated: CASSIAGQGTLGNQPQHF.

The J gene is TRBJ2-5, the V gene TRBV9; 10 bases map to TRBD2. CDR1 and CDR2 from the germline V gene are SGDLS and YYNGEE. The CDR3 loop spans 18 amino acids. Trimming cost V 0 bases and J 5 bases; bases outside gene matches: 13. The CDR3 sequence: CASSVAGASGSSWETQYF. CDR3 sequence (DNA): TGTGCCAGCAGCGTAGCTGGGGCTAGCGGGAGTTCATGGGAGACCCAGTACTTC. The variable domain in full, completed from reference TRBV9 and TRBJ2-5, reads DSGVTQTPKHLITATGQRVTLRCSPRSGDLSVYWYQQSLDQGLQFLIQYYNGEERAKGNILERFSAQQFPDLHSELNLSSLELGDSALYFCASSVAGASGSSWETQYFGPGTRLLVL.

The genes are TRBV6-1 and TRBJ2-7; tentative D call: TRBD2 (6 bases). Deletions cut 7 bases from V and 4 bases from J, with 14 bases between. The V gene's germline CDR1 is MNHNS and CDR2 SASEGT. The CDR3 is 13 residues long. The CDR3 DNA sequence: TGTGCCAGCACCAGAGCGGGCGGATACGAGCAGTACTTC. Protein sequence: CASTRAGGYEQYF.

Only one count was recorded for this clone. This chain links TRBV5-1 with TRBJ2-3; D might be TRBD1 (5 bases). Germline V lookup: CDR1 SGHRS, CDR2 YFSETQ. The CDR3 is 14 residues long. The V gene lost 0 bases and the J gene lost 6 bases, with 11 bases spanning the gap. The CDR3 reads CASSLDRAGDTQYF. CDR3 sequence (DNA): TGCGCCAGCAGCTTGGATAGAGCAGGGGATACGCAGTATTTT.

The chain uses TRBV10-3 and TRBJ2-2, with 9 positions matching TRBD1. Germline CDR1 ENHRY, CDR2 SYGVKD. V trimming: 4 bases; J trimming: 4 bases; junction bases outside the gene matches: 4. CDR3 size: 15 residues. The CDR3 protein is CAISAGTGSTGELFF. The CDR3, as DNA: TGTGCCATCAGTGCCGGGACAGGGTCCACCGGGGAGCTGTTTTTT.

The table lists this clone with a few counts. This sequence joins TRBV19 and TRBJ2-7; 8 nucleotides match TRBD1. Germline CDR1 and CDR2: LNHDA and SQIVND (reference sequence). The CDR3 runs 14 residues. V lost 6 bases, J lost 2 bases, and 6 bases stayed unmatched. The CDR3 DNA reads TGTGCCAGTAGCGGGACAGGAATTCCCTACGAGCAGTACTTC. Residues: CASSGTGIPYEQYF.

This chain links TRBV2 with TRBJ2-1; 13 bases are a match to TRBD2. The CDR3 covers 17 residues. J gave up 3 bases and V 4 bases, and 6 bases lay outside the gene matches. Germline CDR1 reads SNHLY; CDR2 reads FYNNEI. CDR3 sequence reads: CASSGQLAGGFYNEQFF. Written as DNA, the CDR3 is TGTGCCAGCAGTGGCCAACTAGCGGGAGGGTTCTACAATGAGCAGTTCTTC.

The V call is TRBV6-1, the J call TRBJ2-5, with D maybe TRBD1 (6 bases). The germline V and J ends were trimmed by 6 bases and 4 bases, with 18 bases remaining between them. Germline assignment: CDR1 MNHNS and CDR2 SASEGT. There are 15 residues in the CDR3. The CDR3 DNA is TGTGCCAGCAGCATAGGGACGGCAGGGGTAGAGACCCAGTACTTC. Translated, it gives CASSIGTAGVETQYF.